A selection of T cell receptor beta chains follows, all from one sample in a study of shared clonotypes between healthy human individuals. Measured with immunoSEQ multiplex PCR; TCRdb has only the in-frame clones, and not every one. The sample records fewer than 850,000 clones, 90% to 98% being singletons. The sample consisted of naive CD8+ T cells sorted from blood. These receptors all stem from a man younger than 45 in good health. The CDR3 runs from the conserved cysteine through the conserved F or W. Fields, in order: D gene, V gene, clone size, J gene, CDR3 DNA, CDR3 protein. D genes are given only for firm matches. Clone size is shown for a subset of rows, as once, few, many or a class of expanded clone.

d_call: -
v_call: TRBV5-8
clone_size: -
j_call: TRBJ1-5
cdr3_nt: TGTGCCAGCAGCTTGGAGTTGAGGGGCAGGCAGCCCCAGCATTTT
cdr3_aa: CASSLELRGRQPQHF

d_call: -
v_call: TRBV19
clone_size: -
j_call: TRBJ2-1
cdr3_nt: TGTGCCAGTAGTATAGATTCCCCTGCGGGACAATACAATGAGCAGTTCTTC
cdr3_aa: CASSIDSPAGQYNEQFF

d_call: -
v_call: TRBV10-2
clone_size: -
j_call: TRBJ2-7
cdr3_nt: TGCGCCAGCAGTGAACTGGGTTCCTACGAGCAGTACTTC
cdr3_aa: CASSELGSYEQYF

d_call: -
v_call: TRBV5-6
clone_size: -
j_call: TRBJ2-6
cdr3_nt: TGTGCCAGCAGCTTGTTTTTCAAGGGGTCCTCTGGGGCCAACGTCCTGACTTTC
cdr3_aa: CASSLFFKGSSGANVLTF

d_call: TRBD2
v_call: TRBV7-9
clone_size: -
j_call: TRBJ2-7
cdr3_nt: TGTGCCAGCAGCTCTATACTAGCGGGTTCCTACGAGCAGTACTTC
cdr3_aa: CASSSILAGSYEQYF

d_call: -
v_call: TRBV27
clone_size: -
j_call: TRBJ1-4
cdr3_nt: TGTGCCAGCAGTGTATTCGCAAGTGAAAAACTGTTTTTT
cdr3_aa: CASSVFASEKLFF

d_call: TRBD2
v_call: TRBV7-8
clone_size: -
j_call: TRBJ2-3
cdr3_nt: TGTGCCAGCAGCTTTCTAGCGGGAGTCTTCGGAGATACGCAGTATTTT
cdr3_aa: CASSFLAGVFGDTQYF

d_call: -
v_call: TRBV9
clone_size: -
j_call: TRBJ2-7
cdr3_nt: TGTGCCAGCAGCGTAGAACAGGGAATCTCCTACGAGCAGTACTTC
cdr3_aa: CASSVEQGISYEQYF

d_call: -
v_call: TRBV27
clone_size: -
j_call: TRBJ2-7
cdr3_nt: TGTGCCAGCAGTTCCGGCTGGACCTACGAGCAGTACTTC
cdr3_aa: CASSSGWTYEQYF

d_call: -
v_call: TRBV29-1
clone_size: -
j_call: TRBJ2-1
cdr3_nt: TGCAGCGTTGGCTTGCGAAGCTCCTACAATGAGCAGTTCTTC
cdr3_aa: CSVGLRSSYNEQFF

d_call: -
v_call: TRBV2
clone_size: -
j_call: TRBJ1-5
cdr3_nt: TGTGCCAGCAGTGTCTTAGAAATCAATCAGCCCCAGCATTTT
cdr3_aa: CASSVLEINQPQHF

d_call: -
v_call: TRBV5-4
clone_size: -
j_call: TRBJ2-7
cdr3_nt: TGTGCCACCTCCCTCGGGATCACCGAGCAGTACTTC
cdr3_aa: CATSLGITEQYF

d_call: TRBD1
v_call: TRBV9
clone_size: -
j_call: TRBJ2-1
cdr3_nt: TGTGCCAGCAGCAGACAGGGGGCGCAAAACAATGAGCAGTTCTTC
cdr3_aa: CASSRQGAQNNEQFF

d_call: -
v_call: TRBV28
clone_size: -
j_call: TRBJ2-1
cdr3_nt: TGTGCCAGCAGTCCTATCTCCTACAATGAGCAGTTCTTC
cdr3_aa: CASSPISYNEQFF

d_call: TRBD2
v_call: TRBV11-2
clone_size: -
j_call: TRBJ2-7
cdr3_nt: TGTGCCAGCAGCTTGCGGAGCGGGAGTTACGAGCAGTACTTC
cdr3_aa: CASSLRSGSYEQYF

d_call: -
v_call: TRBV5-6
clone_size: -
j_call: TRBJ2-5
cdr3_nt: TGTGCCAGCAGCGGAAAGGTTGGTGAGACCCAGTACTTC
cdr3_aa: CASSGKVGETQYF

d_call: -
v_call: TRBV27
clone_size: -
j_call: TRBJ2-3
cdr3_nt: TGTGCCAGCAGCACCCGGGGCTGGAGCACAGATACGCAGTATTTT
cdr3_aa: CASSTRGWSTDTQYF

d_call: TRBD1
v_call: TRBV19
clone_size: -
j_call: TRBJ1-5
cdr3_nt: TGTGCCAGTAGCCCGCTGGACAGGTATAGCAATCAGCCCCAGCATTTT
cdr3_aa: CASSPLDRYSNQPQHF

d_call: TRBD2
v_call: TRBV7-2
clone_size: -
j_call: TRBJ2-1
cdr3_nt: TGTGCCACCCACGGCGGGAGGAGAAACAATGAGCAGTTCTTC
cdr3_aa: CATHGGRRNNEQFF

d_call: -
v_call: TRBV4-1
clone_size: -
j_call: TRBJ2-6
cdr3_nt: TGCGCCAGCAGCCAAGGGACAACTGGGGCCAACGTCCTGACTTTC
cdr3_aa: CASSQGTTGANVLTF

d_call: TRBD2
v_call: TRBV5-8
clone_size: -
j_call: TRBJ2-1
cdr3_nt: TGTGCCAGCAGCTCTCCCGGGACTAGCGGGGGATACTACAATGAGCAGTTCTTC
cdr3_aa: CASSSPGTSGGYYNEQFF

d_call: TRBD2
v_call: TRBV7-6
clone_size: -
j_call: TRBJ2-1
cdr3_nt: TGTGCCAGCAGCTTAGCGGGGTTGACTAGCGGGAGTGATGAGCAGTTCTTC
cdr3_aa: CASSLAGLTSGSDEQFF

d_call: TRBD2
v_call: TRBV18
clone_size: -
j_call: TRBJ2-1
cdr3_nt: TGTGCCAGCTCACCTCCCGGGACTAGCGGGAGGGCCCGCCCGTACAATGAGCAGTTCTTC
cdr3_aa: CASSPPGTSGRARPYNEQFF

d_call: TRBD1
v_call: TRBV5-1
clone_size: -
j_call: TRBJ1-1
cdr3_nt: TGCGCCAGCAGACTCACAGGGGGGAACACTGAAGCTTTCTTT
cdr3_aa: CASRLTGGNTEAFF

d_call: -
v_call: TRBV10-3
clone_size: -
j_call: TRBJ1-5
cdr3_nt: TGTGCCATCAGCGAAGTTAGAGAAACAGGGAGCAATCAGCCCCAGCATTTT
cdr3_aa: CAISEVRETGSNQPQHF

d_call: -
v_call: TRBV7-2
clone_size: -
j_call: TRBJ1-1
cdr3_nt: TGTGCCAGCAGCTTATATGAAGCTTTCTTT
cdr3_aa: CASSLYEAFF

d_call: -
v_call: TRBV2
clone_size: -
j_call: TRBJ1-3
cdr3_nt: TGTGCCAGCAGTGGAGGAAACACCATATATTTT
cdr3_aa: CASSGGNTIYF

d_call: TRBD1
v_call: TRBV27
clone_size: -
j_call: TRBJ2-7
cdr3_nt: TGTGCCAGCAGTTTATCACAGGGGTCCCCCTACGAGCAGTACTTC
cdr3_aa: CASSLSQGSPYEQYF

d_call: -
v_call: TRBV4-1
clone_size: -
j_call: TRBJ2-7
cdr3_nt: TGCGCCAGCAGCGCCAGTGGGGAGCAGTACTTC
cdr3_aa: CASSASGEQYF

d_call: -
v_call: TRBV7-2
clone_size: -
j_call: TRBJ1-2
cdr3_nt: TGTGCCAGCAGACCCACAGGGAAGGATGGCTACACCTTC
cdr3_aa: CASRPTGKDGYTF

d_call: -
v_call: TRBV7-6
clone_size: -
j_call: TRBJ2-7
cdr3_nt: TGTGCCAGCAGCCGAGGGAGCGAGCAGTACTTC
cdr3_aa: CASSRGSEQYF

d_call: -
v_call: TRBV29-1
clone_size: -
j_call: TRBJ2-1
cdr3_nt: TGCAGCGTTGAAGATCGGGACCGGTTGGGGAAGTTCTTC
cdr3_aa: CSVEDRDRLGKFF

d_call: -
v_call: TRBV9
clone_size: -
j_call: TRBJ2-5
cdr3_nt: TGTGCCAGCAGCGTAGAGGGACTGAGTTTGGACTGGAACCAAGAGACCCAGTACTTC
cdr3_aa: CASSVEGLSLDWNQETQYF

d_call: TRBD1
v_call: TRBV18
clone_size: once
j_call: TRBJ2-1
cdr3_nt: TGTGCCAGCTCATCGGACAGGGGTGCCTACAATGAGCAGTTCTTC
cdr3_aa: CASSSDRGAYNEQFF

d_call: -
v_call: TRBV23-1
clone_size: once
j_call: TRBJ2-7
cdr3_nt: TGCGCCAGCAGCCAGACAGGAAGCTCCTACGAGCAGTACTTC
cdr3_aa: CASSQTGSSYEQYF

d_call: TRBD2
v_call: TRBV6-6
clone_size: -
j_call: TRBJ2-1
cdr3_nt: TGTGCCAGCAGTTGGACTAGCGGGCGAAATGAGCAGTTCTTC
cdr3_aa: CASSWTSGRNEQFF

d_call: TRBD2
v_call: TRBV7-9
clone_size: -
j_call: TRBJ2-1
cdr3_nt: TGTGCCAGCAGCCCAACTAGCGGGAGGGCCTCATTTTACAATGAGCAGTTCTTC
cdr3_aa: CASSPTSGRASFYNEQFF

d_call: -
v_call: TRBV27
clone_size: -
j_call: TRBJ2-2
cdr3_nt: TGTGCCAGCAGCCGCGGCGGGGTTGGCACCGGGGAGCTGTTTTTT
cdr3_aa: CASSRGGVGTGELFF

d_call: -
v_call: TRBV7-9
clone_size: -
j_call: TRBJ1-4
cdr3_nt: TGTGCCAGCAGCTTAGTTGGGAGAATAGAAAAACTGTTTTTT
cdr3_aa: CASSLVGRIEKLFF

d_call: -
v_call: TRBV6-5
clone_size: -
j_call: TRBJ1-1
cdr3_nt: TGTGCCAGCAGTTATCCGGGGGCTAAAATGAACACTGAAGCTTTCTTT
cdr3_aa: CASSYPGAKMNTEAFF